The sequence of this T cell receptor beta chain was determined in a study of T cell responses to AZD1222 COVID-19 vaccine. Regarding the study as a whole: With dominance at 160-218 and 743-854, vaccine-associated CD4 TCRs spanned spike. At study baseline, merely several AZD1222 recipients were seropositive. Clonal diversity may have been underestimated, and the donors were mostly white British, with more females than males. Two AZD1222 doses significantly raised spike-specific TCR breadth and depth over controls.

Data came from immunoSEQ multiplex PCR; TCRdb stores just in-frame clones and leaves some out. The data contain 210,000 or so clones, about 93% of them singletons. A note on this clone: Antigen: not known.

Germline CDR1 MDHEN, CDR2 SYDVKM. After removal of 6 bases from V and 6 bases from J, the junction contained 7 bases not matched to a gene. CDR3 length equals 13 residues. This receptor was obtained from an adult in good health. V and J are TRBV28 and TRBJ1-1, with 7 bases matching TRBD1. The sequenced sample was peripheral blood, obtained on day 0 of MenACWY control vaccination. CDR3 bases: TGTGCCAGCAGGATACAGGGGAAACCTGAAGCTTTCTTT. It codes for CASRIQGKPEAFF.